The 28 T cell receptor beta chains below all came from one sample that was sequenced in a study of T cell responses to AZD1222 COVID-19 vaccine. The method was immunoSEQ multiplex PCR; TCRdb's version includes in-frame clones alone and lacks a portion of them. The table lists roughly 150,000 clones, around nine tenths of them singletons. This material consisted of peripheral blood, taken on day 0 of AZD1222 vaccination. The receptor set was obtained from an adult in good health.

This chain joins TRBV28 and TRBJ2-6; D is perhaps TRBD2 (6 bases). Germline loops: CDR1 MDHEN, CDR2 SYDVKM. V lost 8 bases and J 2 bases, leaving 10 bases between the germline ends. The CDR3 is made up of 14 amino acids. For the CDR3, the DNA is TGTGCCAGCCGGGGGTCGGCTGGGGCCAACGTCCTGACTTTC. Translation: CASRGSAGANVLTF.

The chain is built from TRBV5-4 and TRBJ1-2, with 8 bases aligning to TRBD1. Trimming removed 0 bases from V and 3 bases from J; junction bases left unmatched: 7. The CDR3 totals 16 residues. The V gene's germline CDR1 is SGHNT and CDR2 YYREEE (reference sequence). This CDR3 is CASSLGAQGADYGYTF. CDR3 DNA: TGTGCCAGCAGCTTGGGGGCTCAGGGGGCTGACTATGGCTACACCTTC.

With respect to this clone: The junction does not match germline at one end; this may be a read error. The chain recombines TRBV2 with TRBJ2-3; TRBD2 matches 9 bases. The CDR3 contains 16 residues. CDR1 is SNHLY and CDR2 is FYNNEI in the germline V gene. DNA for the CDR3: TGTGCCAGCAGTGAAGCCGCGGGGGGGGACACATATACGCAGTATTTT. This encodes CASSEAAGGDTYTQYF.

J is TRBJ1-1 and V is TRBV6-5, with 7 positions matching TRBD1. The CDR3 extends over 13 amino acids. J gave up 5 bases and V 5 bases, and 5 bases lay outside the gene matches. Germline V lookup: CDR1 MNHEY, CDR2 SVGAGI. The DNA of the CDR3 is TGTGCCAGCAGTACCTACAGGGGAACTGAAGCTTTCTTT. Its translation is CASSTYRGTEAFF.

The sample holds one count of this clone. This chain joins TRBV27 and TRBJ2-3; unclear D gene. The CDR3 runs 14 residues. V was shortened by 7 bases and J by 3 bases, with 14 bases between the two germline ends. Germline lookup yields CDR1 MNHEY and CDR2 SMNVEV (reference sequence). Here the CDR3 reads CASTTAAGTDTQYF. Written as DNA, the CDR3 is TGTGCCAGCACTACAGCCGCTGGGACAGATACGCAGTATTTT.

The chain carries TRBV3-1 (or the pseudogene TRBV3-2) and TRBJ2-7, with D possibly TRBD1 on 5 matching bases. The CDR3 covers 16 residues. Looked up from germline, CDR1 is LGHDT and CDR2 is YNNKEL (reference sequence). The germline V and J ends were trimmed by 0 bases and 2 bases, with 14 bases remaining between them. This chain's CDR3 is CASSQERITGAYEQYF. The CDR3 region has the DNA TGTGCCAGCAGCCAAGAGAGAATCACAGGAGCCTACGAGCAGTACTTC.

This CDR3 is CASSQDRGHLWNEQYF. CDR3 nucleotide sequence: TGCGCCAGCAGCCAAGATAGGGGACACCTCTGGAACGAGCAGTACTTC. The chain carries TRBV4-1 and TRBJ2-7; tentatively, D is TRBD1 (6 bases). Germline assignment: CDR1 MGHRA and CDR2 YSYEKL. V was clipped by 0 bases and J by 5 bases, with 17 bases between them. CDR3 length equals 16 residues.

The chain carries TRBV30 and TRBJ1-1, with a possible D match to TRBD1 (5 bases). Trimming stripped 4 bases from V and 0 bases from J, with 9 bases between. CDR1 GTSNPN and CDR2 SVGIG come from the germline V gene (reference sequence). The CDR3 covers 13 residues. CDR3 in amino acids: CAWKAGMNTEAFF. The DNA of the CDR3 is TGTGCCTGGAAGGCAGGGATGAACACTGAAGCTTTCTTT.

The V call is TRBV18, the J call TRBJ1-2, with D hard to call. Trimming removed 6 bases from V and 7 bases from J, with 18 bases in between. This CDR3 has 14 amino acids. Germline V gene data show CDR1 as KGHSH and CDR2 as LQKENI. CDR3 nucleotide sequence: TGTGCCAGCTCTCAGAGTTCCCTGAGTGGTGGCTACACCTTC. This translates into CASSQSSLSGGYTF.

To note about this clone: Other DNA variants within this sample encode the same CDR3. The chain couples TRBV6-2 or TRBV6-3 to TRBJ2-2; 10 bases match TRBD1. J gave up 3 bases and V 5 bases, and 3 bases lay outside the gene matches. Germline CDR1 is MNHEY and CDR2 is SVGEGT. The CDR3 extends over 15 amino acids. The CDR3, as DNA: TGTGCCAGCAGTCCGGGGACAGGGGACACCGGGGAGCTGTTTTTT. This translates into CASSPGTGDTGELFF.

The genes are TRBV3-1 (or the pseudogene TRBV3-2) and TRBJ1-4; 9 positions match TRBD1. The CDR3 is 15 residues long. V trimming: 3 bases; J trimming: 5 bases; junction bases outside the gene matches: 4. CDR1 LGHDT and CDR2 YNNKEL come from the germline V gene (reference sequence). The CDR3 is CASSHRTGVNEKLFF. In DNA form, the CDR3 reads TGTGCCAGCAGCCATCGGACAGGGGTCAATGAAAAACTGTTTTTT.

The chain links TRBV27 to TRBJ2-3; D remains unclear. CDR1 is MNHEY, CDR2 SMNVEV, per germline (reference sequence). Between the trimmed V and J ends, which lost 4 bases and 4 bases, there was a span of 9 bases. This CDR3 contains 13 residues. As DNA, the CDR3 is TGTGCCAGCAGTTCGCCCCGCCCAGATACGCAGTATTTT. This sequence encodes CASSSPRPDTQYF.

The chain recombines TRBV5-5 with TRBJ1-6, with a possible D match to TRBD1 (5 bases). CDR3 length: 17 residues. V was cut by 0 bases and J by 8 bases, with 18 bases left in between. Germline assignment: CDR1 SGHKS and CDR2 YYEKEE (reference sequence). The CDR3: CASSLGPPRTFYSPLHF. CDR3 nucleotides: TGTGCCAGCAGCTTGGGCCCCCCCCGGACATTTTATTCACCCCTCCACTTT.

This rearrangement joins TRBV11-3 to TRBJ2-2; 12 bases are shared with TRBD2. Germline values: CDR1 SGHNT, CDR2 YENEEA. With 3 bases clipped from V and 3 bases from J, the junction kept 2 bases outside the gene matches. The CDR3 contains 16 residues. In nucleotides, the CDR3 is TGTGCCAGCAGCTTGGGACTAGCGGGCCACACCGGGGAGCTGTTTTTT. Residues: CASSLGLAGHTGELFF.

The gene calls are TRBV6-5 and TRBJ1-1, with D maybe TRBD1 (5 bases). V shed 2 bases and J shed 3 bases, with 7 bases lying between them. This CDR3 has 13 amino acids. Germline assignment: CDR1 MNHEY and CDR2 SVGAGI. The DNA of the CDR3 is TGTGCCAGCAGTTACGACAGATACACTGAAGCTTTCTTT. Protein: CASSYDRYTEAFF.

This chain uses TRBV27 with TRBJ2-3, with 8 bases identical to TRBD1. The germline gives CDR1 MNHEY, CDR2 SMNVEV (reference sequence). Unmatched junction bases numbered 14, after V lost 5 bases and J lost 1 base. There are 18 residues in the CDR3. The CDR3 DNA sequence: TGTGCCAGCAGTCCGGGACAGGACCTTCTCTTGGGCACAGATACGCAGTATTTT. Amino acid sequence: CASSPGQDLLLGTDTQYF.

In DNA, the CDR3 is TGTGCCAGCAGTTTTTCCGGGTATGGCTACACCTTC. Protein: CASSFSGYGYTF. V usage is TRBV28 and J usage is TRBJ1-2, with unresolved D. The length of the CDR3 is 12 residues. The ends were cut back, 3 bases at V and 5 bases at J, with 7 bases in the middle. Germline V CDR1 and CDR2: MDHEN, SYDVKM.

This rearrangement joins TRBV5-1 to TRBJ2-5; perhaps TRBD2 as D (5 bases). Trimming took off 7 bases at V and 5 bases at J, with 12 bases between the two ends. Per germline, CDR1 SGHRS and CDR2 YFSETQ. This CDR3 is built from 12 residues. The chain's CDR3 is CASSRGSETQYF. The CDR3 DNA sequence: TGCGCCAGCTCCCGGGGATCGGAGACCCAGTACTTC.

The V call is TRBV5-6, the J call TRBJ1-1; D not resolved. Germline V CDR1 and CDR2: SGHDT, YYEEEE. V lost 3 bases and J 11 bases, leaving 14 bases between the germline ends. The CDR3 spans 12 residues. The CDR3 nucleotides are TGTGCCAGCAGCTCGCAGGAGCGTGTCGCTTTCTTT. Translated: CASSSQERVAFF.

The chain links TRBV27 to TRBJ1-1; D not resolved. The V end was cut by 0 bases, the J end by 1 base, with 9 bases between. The CDR3 consists of 15 residues. Looked up from germline, CDR1 is MNHEY and CDR2 is SMNVEV (reference sequence). The CDR3 DNA is TGTGCCAGCAGTTTATCGATAACGGGGAACACTGAAGCTTTCTTT. It codes for CASSLSITGNTEAFF.

In its sample, this clone was seen once. The V and J genes are TRBV5-1 and TRBJ1-2; unclear D gene. Germline V gene lookup returns CDR1 SGHRS and CDR2 YFSETQ. CDR3 length: 16 amino acids. V gave up 0 bases and J gave up 0 bases, with 12 bases separating them. CDR3 bases: TGCGCCAGCAGCTTGGACAAGTCGTATCCTAACTATGGCTACACCTTC. The encoded protein is CASSLDKSYPNYGYTF.

V gene TRBV10-3 combines with J gene TRBJ2-7; maybe TRBD1 (6 bases). Germline values: CDR1 ENHRY, CDR2 SYGVKD. The CDR3 loop spans 15 amino acids. Trimming pared 3 bases from V and 4 bases from J, leaving 16 bases between. The CDR3 loop reads CAISDLQQGKYEQYF. In nucleotides, the CDR3 is TGTGCCATCAGTGACCTCCAACAGGGAAAGTACGAGCAGTACTTC.

The sample holds one count of this clone. J is TRBJ1-6 and V is TRBV5-6; 7 bases fit TRBD1. Germline loops: CDR1 SGHDT, CDR2 YYEEEE. Losses at the gene ends were 1 base for V and 7 bases for J; bases not matched to a gene: 8. There are 16 residues in the CDR3. CDR3 bases: TGTGCCAGCAGCTTGAGGGGACAGCGTGGCAATTCACCCCTCCACTTT. Residues: CASSLRGQRGNSPLHF.

The chain links TRBV28 to TRBJ1-3; D ambiguous. Trimming stripped 5 bases from V and 0 bases from J, with 14 bases between. The CDR3 loop spans 16 amino acids. Germline V gene sequence: CDR1 MDHEN, CDR2 SYDVKM. The CDR3 DNA reads TGTGCCAGCAGTCTCATCCGGGTTCCCTCTGGAAACACCATATATTTT. This codes for CASSLIRVPSGNTIYF.

The chain carries TRBV24-1 and TRBJ1-1; weak D call: TRBD1 (5 bases). V was shortened by 2 bases and J by 7 bases, with 19 bases between the two germline ends. Germline values: CDR1 KGHDR, CDR2 SFDVKD. This CDR3 spans 16 amino acids. CDR3 sequence: CATSDSLKTGGVEAFF. The DNA of the CDR3 is TGTGCCACCAGTGATTCATTAAAAACAGGCGGGGTTGAAGCTTTCTTT.

The table lists this clone with a few counts. The V and J genes are TRBV9 and TRBJ1-2; 9 nucleotides match TRBD1. Per germline, CDR1 SGDLS and CDR2 YYNGEE. J gave up 6 bases and V 3 bases, and 12 bases lay outside the gene matches. The CDR3 loop spans 16 amino acids. CDR3 protein: CASSGQGQGVQDGYTF. In DNA form, the CDR3 reads TGTGCCAGCAGCGGCCAGGGACAGGGAGTACAAGATGGCTACACCTTC.

The chain employs TRBV13 and TRBJ2-6, with 7 bases fitting TRBD1. Germline V gives CDR1 PRHDT, CDR2 FYEKMQ (reference sequence). J was trimmed by 0 bases and V by 5 bases; bases with no gene match: 1. CDR3 length: 15 amino acids. The CDR3 bases are TGTGCCAGCAGCCCAGGGGGCTCTGGGGCCAACGTCCTGACTTTC. Translated, it gives CASSPGGSGANVLTF.

The chain uses TRBV25-1 and TRBJ1-6, with TRBD1 identical over 11 bases. V trimming: 5 bases; J trimming: 9 bases; junction bases outside the gene matches: 6. The CDR3 is made up of 15 amino acids. The germline gives CDR1 MGHDK, CDR2 SYGVNS. CDR3 bases: TGTGCCAGCAGTAACACCGGGACAGGGGGTTCACCCCTCCACTTT. Protein product: CASSNTGTGGSPLHF.